This T cell receptor beta chain was retrieved from a study of beta chain features in type 1 diabetes. The whole isolated RNA underwent reverse transcription, so sequencing captured expressed TCRB transcripts. Clones were read by immunoSEQ multiplex PCR, and TCRdb kept only the in-frame ones, dropping some. The sample records approximately 730,000 clones, 13% being singletons. Notes on the study in general: People with Type 1 diabetes carried modestly yet significantly shorter TCRB CDR3s in all four CD4+ subsets. Using cDNA template may skew counts toward highly expressing activated cells. Researchers caution that PCR might favor shorter templates, equally among patients and controls.

Researchers reported sorting CD4+ naive, central memory, regulatory and stem cell-like memory cells via CD45RO/CCR7/CD25/CD127/CD95/CD27. V lost 6 bases, J lost 2 bases, and 9 bases stayed unmatched. The CDR3 covers 15 residues. Germline-derived CDR1 and CDR2 are MNHEY and SVGAGI. The table lists this clone with a few counts. Its antigen is still unknown. The sequencing sample was made of naive CD4+ T cells from blood. The chain uses TRBV6-5 and TRBJ2-7; TRBD1 agrees at 8 bases. This sequence originates from a man aged 18 to 29 with type 1 diabetes. The CDR3 DNA sequence: TGTGCCAGCAGCCACCGCGGACAGGGAACCTACGAGCAGTACTTC. Its protein product is CASSHRGQGTYEQYF.